These 12 T cell receptor beta chains were sequenced from one sample in a study of tumor-infiltrating lymphocytes in primary liver carcinoma. Starting material of roughly 0.45 ug total RNA yielded TCR beta cDNA via a constant-region primer. Slightly modified ARM-PCR with three nested multiplex PCR rounds yielded TCR beta libraries. With TRBV1-TRBV30 forward primers and a C-beta reverse primer, the first two PCR rounds were run for approximately 10 cycles each. Via MiXCR, TCRdb re-called the multiplex PCR reads, giving one row per CDR3 protein. This table has around 35,000 distinct CDR3 sequences, around 75% appearing once. Co-extracted RNA and DNA came from 20-30 mg of unsorted bulk tissue. The material sequenced was tumor-adjacent normal liver tissue. The receptor source for this set is a middle-aged man with primary liver carcinoma and hepatitis B virus infection.

With respect to this clonotype: Relative to the germline gene, one junction end is altered; a read error may explain this. This sequence joins TRBV28 and TRBJ2-3; 7 bases are a match to TRBD2. This CDR3 contains 15 residues. CDR1 is MDHEN and CDR2 is SYDVKM in the germline V gene. CDR3 region: CDSSFLADCTDTQYF. The CDR3 DNA sequence: TGTGACAGCAGTTTCCTAGCGGATTGCACAGATACGCAGTATTTT.

By sample fraction, this clonotype is medium-sized (0.01 to 0.1%). The rearrangement uses TRBV4-1 and TRBJ2-1, with D maybe TRBD2 (6 bases). CDR3 size: 15 residues. From germline, CDR1 is MGHRA and CDR2 YSYEKL. Trimming removed 4 bases at V and 6 bases at J, with 16 bases between. In DNA form, the CDR3 reads TGCGCCAGCAGCCCAGTTGGGGGAGGCGGCAATGAGCAGTTCTTC. Its translation: CASSPVGGGGNEQFF.

This clonotype is judged medium-sized. The chain uses TRBV4-3 and TRBJ2-2; 8 bases fit TRBD2. The germline V gene encodes CDR1 LGHNA and CDR2 YSLEER. After removal of 1 base from V and 5 bases from J, the junction contained 9 bases not matched to a gene. CDR3 length: 17 amino acids. CDR3 bases: TGCGCCAGCAGCCAAGCCGGGACTAGTTTATCTACCGGGGAGCTGTTTTTT. It codes for CASSQAGTSLSTGELFF.

This chain links TRBV5-6 with TRBJ2-1; D is perhaps TRBD2 (6 bases). This CDR3 has 16 residues. V was trimmed by 0 bases and J by 5 bases, leaving 15 bases between them. CDR1 and CDR2 from the germline V gene are SGHDT and YYEEEE. The CDR3 spells CASSLVPGVTHNEQFF. In DNA, the CDR3 is TGTGCCAGCAGCTTGGTGCCGGGAGTCACTCACAATGAGCAGTTCTTC.

About this clonotype: The CDR3 carries no conserved terminal phenylalanine or tryptophan, so it likely arises from a read error. J is TRBJ2-2 and V is TRBV10-1; D might be TRBD1 (5 bases). V lost 8 bases and J lost 7, with 17 bases in between. Germline values: CDR1 WNHNN, CDR2 SYGVQD (reference sequence). The CDR3 is 14 residues long. DNA of the CDR3: TGCGCCAGCTCCGACGCCACAGACAGCGGGGAGCTGTTTATT. Translating gives CASSDATDSGELFI.

The sample holds one count of this clonotype. The CDR3 ends on some other residue instead of the conserved phenylalanine or tryptophan, so this is likely a read error. This chain joins TRBV6-5 and TRBJ2-2, with 8 nucleotides matching TRBD1. The CDR3 loop spans 15 amino acids. Germline lookup yields CDR1 MNHEY and CDR2 SVGAGI. In DNA, the CDR3 is TGTGCCAACAGTTATCAGGACAGGGTCACCGGGGAGCTGTTTTAT. Translated: CANSYQDRVTGELFY.

Points on this clonotype: Mismatch with germline at one junction end may stem from a read error. The gene calls are TRBV11-2 and TRBJ1-5; D gene uncertain. The CDR3 has 16 amino acids. The V gene's germline CDR1 is SGHAT and CDR2 FQNNGV. CDR3 in DNA: TGTGTCAGCAGCTTAGGAGACGCGGGTTGGGCCCAGCCCCAGCATTTT. Residues: CVSSLGDAGWAQPQHF.

In regard to this clonotype: At one of its ends the junction is not consistent with the germline gene, which may arise from a read error. The chain employs TRBV29-1 and TRBJ1-2; 7 bases align to TRBD1. CDR1 is SQVTM and CDR2 is ANQGSEA in the germline V gene. This CDR3 region has 15 residues. DNA for the CDR3: TGCAGCGTCGAAGGGGGCCATGGTTTGCACTACGGCTACACCTTC. Translated, it gives CSVEGGHGLHYGYTF.

The chain is built from TRBV6-5 and TRBJ2-1, with unresolved D. V lost 2 bases and J 8 bases, leaving 4 bases between the germline ends. Germline CDR1 and CDR2: MNHEY and SVGAGI. The CDR3 covers 11 residues. The chain's CDR3 is CASSYMYEQFF. CDR3 in DNA: TGTGCCAGCAGTTACATGTATGAGCAGTTCTTC.

Of note for this clonotype: A read error may account for a junction end that differs from germline. This chain links TRBV28 with TRBJ1-5; 7 bases match TRBD1. CDR3 length: 14 amino acids. Germline CDR1 is MDHEN and CDR2 is SYDVKM. The CDR3 loop reads CASSLSGGTRPQHF. The CDR3 DNA reads as TGTGCCAGTAGTTTGTCAGGGGGAACGCGGCCCCAGCATTTT.

This clonotype was picked up many times. V gene TRBV5-1 combines with J gene TRBJ1-2, with no clear D. Trimming shortened V by 6 bases and J by 4 bases, and 16 bases separated the two germline ends. This CDR3 has 14 residues. Germline lookup yields CDR1 SGHRS and CDR2 YFSETQ. The CDR3 sequence: CASMNQGGGYGYTF. The CDR3 nucleotides read TGCGCCAGCATGAACCAAGGAGGCGGCTATGGCTACACCTTC.

As for this clonotype: The final CDR3 position lacks the conserved phenylalanine or tryptophan, pointing to a likely read error. The limits of the CDR3 on the DNA are not certain, so only TCRdb's listed CDR3 is given. The chain is built from TRBV6-6 and TRBJ2-6. Per the germline V gene, CDR1 is MNHNY and CDR2 is SVGAGI (reference sequence). The CDR3 numbers 17 amino acids, ends counted. CDR3 in amino acids: CASSTQGFPSRANVLSL.